Following are 20 T cell receptor beta chains from one sample sequenced in a study of shared clonotypes between healthy human individuals. Produced via immunoSEQ multiplex PCR; TCRdb's table is partial and in-frame only. The data contain around 550,000 clones, about 95% of them seen just once; the ten biggest clones take up 0.06%. Sequenced sample: naive CD4+ T cells sorted from blood. Subset of the sample: CD45RA+ positively selected. These receptors were collected from a woman aged 25-40 years in good health.

The rearrangement links TRBV6-5 to TRBJ2-7; D is perhaps TRBD1 (5 bases). The CDR3 has 15 amino acids. V lost 0 bases, J lost 4 bases, and 13 bases lay in between. Germline lookup yields CDR1 MNHEY and CDR2 SVGAGI. DNA of the CDR3: TGTGCCAGCAGTTACTCGTATGGGTCAGGGTACGAGCAGTACTTC. Translation: CASSYSYGSGYEQYF.

CDR3 nucleotides: TGCAGCGTCGCCGGGACAGGGCGGTCTGCTTCTGGCGAGCAGTACTTC. Translated: CSVAGTGRSASGEQYF. The rearrangement uses TRBV29-1 and TRBJ2-7, with TRBD1 matching 9 bases. The ends lost 6 bases at V and 6 bases at J; junction bases unmatched: 18. Germline V gene sequence: CDR1 SQVTM, CDR2 ANQGSEA. This CDR3 comprises 16 residues.

The chain uses TRBV28 and TRBJ2-7; D is possibly TRBD2 (6 bases). The V gene's germline CDR1 is MDHEN and CDR2 SYDVKM. Trimming removed 7 bases at V and 6 bases at J, with 13 bases between. The CDR3 sequence is 12 residues long. CDR3 coding DNA: TGTGCCAGCACCTGGGGGGTCCGCGAGCAGTACTTC. Its protein product is CASTWGVREQYF.

V and J are TRBV7-2 and TRBJ2-1, with TRBD2 matching 12 bases. The V gene end was trimmed by 3 bases and the J gene end by 4 bases; junction bases not matched to a gene: 4. This CDR3 is built from 16 residues. Germline V gene sequence: CDR1 SGHTA, CDR2 FQGNSA. CDR3 sequence: CASSFPGLAGYNEQFF. CDR3 in DNA: TGTGCCAGCAGCTTCCCAGGACTAGCGGGATACAATGAGCAGTTCTTC.

This clone was seen just once. V gene TRBV9 combines with J gene TRBJ2-1; 10 nucleotides line up with TRBD2. The CDR3 covers 14 residues. Germline V gene sequence: CDR1 SGDLS, CDR2 YYNGEE. J lost 8 bases, V lost 9 bases, and 11 bases had no gene match. CDR3 residues: CATAKREGSDEQFF. The CDR3 nucleotides read TGTGCCACCGCTAAGCGGGAGGGCTCAGATGAGCAGTTCTTC. The variable domain in full, completed from reference TRBV9 and TRBJ2-1, reads DSGVTQTPKHLITATGQRVTLRCSPRSGDLSVYWYQQSLDQGLQFLIQYYNGEERAKGNILERFSAQQFPDLHSELNLSSLELGDSALYFCATAKREGSDEQFFGPGTRLTVL.

J is TRBJ2-5 and V is TRBV19; 9 bases map to TRBD1. The DNA end lines up better with TRBJ2-7; the J call may be wrong. The CDR3 covers 14 residues. CDR1 is LNHDA and CDR2 is SQIVND in the germline V gene (reference sequence). The DNA for the CDR3 is TGTGCCAGTACCGCGGGACAGGGTAGCCACGAGCAGTACTTC. Translation: CASTAGQGSHEQYF.

V usage is TRBV7-6 and J usage is TRBJ2-2, with TRBD1 identical over 10 bases. V shed 4 bases and J 4 bases; nucleotides not matched to a gene: 3. This CDR3 contains 15 residues. Germline V lookup: CDR1 SGHVS, CDR2 FNYEAQ. CDR3: CASSYRDRGTGELFF. Written as DNA, the CDR3 is TGTGCCAGCAGCTACCGGGACAGGGGCACCGGGGAGCTGTTTTTT.

V gene TRBV29-1 combines with J gene TRBJ1-1; no reliable D call. Deletions cut 6 bases from V and 0 bases from J, with 14 bases between. Germline V lookup: CDR1 SQVTM, CDR2 ANQGSEA. This CDR3 region has 14 residues. In nucleotides, the CDR3 is TGCAGCGTCCTCGACATACCGTTGAACACTGAAGCTTTCTTT. Its translation is CSVLDIPLNTEAFF.

Regarding this clone: One end of the junction fails to match germline, which may point to a read error. The V gene is TRBV6-6, the J gene TRBJ2-7, with 9 bases aligning to TRBD1. The CDR3 covers 15 residues. Germline V gene lookup returns CDR1 MNHNY and CDR2 SVGAGI (reference sequence). The CDR3 coding sequence is TGTGCCAGCAGACTATTAGGGACAGGGTCCTCCGAGCAGTACTTC. Protein product: CASRLLGTGSSEQYF.

The chain joins TRBV27 to TRBJ2-7; no clear D gene. The CDR3 is made up of 14 amino acids. CDR1 is MNHEY, CDR2 SMNVEV, per germline (reference sequence). Trimming removed 6 bases from V and 9 bases from J, with 21 bases in between. CDR3 residues: CASSPNMQPVGQYF. CDR3 bases: TGTGCCAGCAGCCCAAACATGCAGCCAGTAGGGCAGTACTTC.

The chain employs TRBV28 and TRBJ2-1; tentative D call: TRBD1 (5 bases). The germline V and J ends were trimmed by 6 bases and 9 bases, with 12 bases remaining between them. The CDR3 covers 12 residues. From germline, CDR1 is MDHEN and CDR2 SYDVKM. The CDR3 DNA reads as TGTGCCAGCAGCCCTGGCAGGGTTGAGCAGTTCTTC. This sequence encodes CASSPGRVEQFF.

This clone showed up just once. This chain uses TRBV21-1 with TRBJ2-7; the table's D call of TRBD2 was not tested on the DNA. TRBV21-1 is a documented pseudogene. The CDR3 loop spans 14 amino acids. The CDR3 sequence is CASSKGSRADEQYF. DNA of the CDR3: TGTGCCAGCAGCAAAGGGAGTAGAGCGGACGAGCAGTACTTC.

This rearrangement joins TRBV19 to TRBJ2-7; 10 nucleotides agree with TRBD2. Unmatched junction bases numbered 6, after V lost 5 bases and J lost 2 bases. This CDR3 is built from 15 residues. The germline V gene has CDR1 LNHDA and CDR2 SQIVND (reference sequence). DNA for the CDR3: TGTGCCAGTAGTCATAGGACTAGCGGTACCTACGAGCAGTACTTC. Protein product: CASSHRTSGTYEQYF.

The table lists this clone with a few counts. The chain joins TRBV30 to TRBJ2-3; 8 bases are a match to TRBD2. The CDR3 totals 14 residues. Losses at the gene ends were 2 bases for V and 4 bases for J; bases not matched to a gene: 5. Germline CDR1 and CDR2: GTSNPN and SVGIG (reference sequence). CDR3 in amino acids: CAWSIAGKADTQYF. Written as DNA, the CDR3 is TGTGCCTGGAGTATAGCGGGAAAGGCAGATACGCAGTATTTT.

The chain carries TRBV18 and TRBJ2-5; TRBD2 is a possible D gene (6 bases). The germline V gene encodes CDR1 KGHSH and CDR2 LQKENI. The V end was cut by 3 bases, the J end by 11 bases, with 19 bases between. The CDR3 length is 14 residues. The CDR3 is CASSPQGGPTEQYF. The DNA of the CDR3 is TGTGCCAGCTCACCCCAAGGAGGGCCGACTGAGCAGTACTTC. The entire variable domain, with the rest obtained from reference TRBV18 and TRBJ2-5, is as follows: NAGVMQNPRHLVRRRGQEARLRCSPMKGHSHVYWYRQLPEEGLKFMVYLQKENIIDESGMPKERFSAEFPKEGPSILRIQQVVRGDSAAYFCASSPQGGPTEQYFGPGTRLLVL.

The chain uses TRBV4-2 and TRBJ2-7; a weak D match, TRBD1 (5 bases). CDR3 length: 13 residues. V lost 1 base, J lost 9 bases, and 13 bases lay in between. Germline loops: CDR1 LGHNA, CDR2 YNFKEQ. The CDR3 nucleotides are TGTGCCAGCAGCCAAGTTGAGGCAACAGGGCAGTACTTC. Translated: CASSQVEATGQYF.

CDR3 region: CASSFKGRQYNEQFF. As DNA, the CDR3 is TGTGCCAGCAGTTTTAAAGGACGGCAATACAATGAGCAGTTCTTC. The chain recombines TRBV27 with TRBJ2-1; no clear D. Trimming cost V 3 bases and J 4 bases, with 13 bases left between them. The germline gives CDR1 MNHEY, CDR2 SMNVEV (reference sequence). CDR3 size: 15 residues.

The chain recombines TRBV28 with TRBJ2-7; maybe TRBD1 (5 bases). The germline gives CDR1 MDHEN, CDR2 SYDVKM. This CDR3 region has 16 residues. With 6 bases removed from V and 4 bases from J, the gap between germline ends came to 22 bases. The CDR3 spells CASSSLGEAGMYEQYF. The CDR3 coding sequence is TGTGCCAGCAGCTCCTTGGGTGAAGCAGGGATGTACGAGCAGTACTTC. Combining the CDR3 with reference TRBV28 and TRBJ2-7 gives the whole variable domain DVKVTQSSRYLVKRTGEKVFLECVQDMDHENMFWYRQDPGLGLRLIYFSYDVKMKEKGDIPEGYSVSREKKERFSLILESASTNQTSMYLCASSSLGEAGMYEQYFGPGTRLTVT.

For this clone: This same CDR3 is encoded by further DNA sequences in the sample. The rearrangement links TRBV27 to TRBJ2-2; 8 positions match TRBD2. CDR1 and CDR2 (germline): MNHEY, SMNVEV (reference sequence). The CDR3 spans 17 residues. Trimming cost V 3 bases and J 6 bases; bases outside gene matches: 12. CDR3 sequence (DNA): TGTGCCAGCAGTTTTTTTAGAGGCGGGGGGCCAGCCGGGGAGCTGTTTTTT. Its protein product is CASSFFRGGGPAGELFF.

V is TRBV25-1 and J is TRBJ2-3; D is perhaps TRBD1 (6 bases). This CDR3 is built from 13 residues. V lost 5 bases, J lost 5 bases, and 11 bases lay in between. Germline V gene data show CDR1 as MGHDK and CDR2 as SYGVNS. CDR3 in DNA: TGTGCCAGCAGTCAGGGGTTTAAAGATACGCAGTATTTT. Its translation is CASSQGFKDTQYF.